Below are 10 T cell receptor beta chains sequenced from a single sample in a study of CD4 and CD8 cells across lung adenocarcinoma regions. TCRdb itself ran the PCR reads through MiXCR, one entry per CDR3 protein. The table includes approximately 8,700 distinct CDR3 sequences, approximately 50% detected once. The sequencing input was CD8+ T cells from the margin of a lung tumor. Receptor source: a female donor with lung adenocarcinoma. The CD4 and CD8 labels of this study may be unreliable.

This clonotype is large within its sample. The rearrangement uses TRBV27 and TRBJ2-5; 16 positions match TRBD2. V shed 0 bases, J shed 5 bases, and the junction held 9 bases outside the gene matches. Germline-derived CDR1 and CDR2 are MNHEY and SMNVEV (reference sequence). The CDR3 loop spans 19 amino acids. This CDR3 reads CASSLSIGTSGRARETQYF. CDR3 in DNA: TGTGCCAGCAGTTTATCGATTGGGACTAGCGGGAGGGCCCGGGAGACCCAGTACTTC.

J is TRBJ2-3 and V is TRBV7-2; TRBD2 matches at 15 bases. Per germline, CDR1 SGHTA and CDR2 FQGNSA. The CDR3 is made up of 16 amino acids. The V and J ends lost 5 bases and 6 bases, in that order; junction bases with no gene match: 6. The CDR3 nucleotides read TGTGCCAGCAGCCCGGGACTAGCGGGAGGACAGGATACGCAGTATTTT. Translation gives CASSPGLAGGQDTQYF.

The gene calls are TRBV6-1 and TRBJ2-4; 9 positions agree with TRBD2. J lost 13 bases, V lost 7 bases, and 29 bases had no gene match. The CDR3 totals 19 residues. The germline CDR1 and CDR2 sequences are MNHNS and SASEGT. The CDR3 region has the DNA TGTGCCAGCACCGGAGGGAGGCTAGCGGGGCTGTGGGGGAAAAATATGCAGTACTTC. Protein product: CASTGGRLAGLWGKNMQYF.

CDR3 coding DNA: TGTGCCAGCAGCACGGGGACAACTACCTACGAGCAGTACTTC. This codes for CASSTGTTTYEQYF. The chain joins TRBV7-2 to TRBJ2-7; the D gene is possibly TRBD1 (6 bases). The V gene lost 5 bases and the J gene lost 2 bases, with 13 bases spanning the gap. Germline V gives CDR1 SGHTA, CDR2 FQGNSA. The CDR3 totals 14 residues. Full variable domain (remainder filled in from reference TRBV7-2 and TRBJ2-7): GAGVSQSPSNKVTEKGKDVELRCDPISGHTALYWYRQSLGQGLEFLIYFQGNSAPDKSGLPSDRFSAERTGGSVSTLTIQRTQQEDSAVYLCASSTGTTTYEQYFGPGTRLTVT.

The V gene is TRBV5-1, the J gene TRBJ1-2; 8 positions agree with TRBD1. The CDR3 consists of 13 residues. Germline V lookup: CDR1 SGHRS, CDR2 YFSETQ. J was trimmed by 4 bases and V by 5 bases; bases with no gene match: 4. The CDR3 coding sequence is TGCGCCAGCAGGCAGGGGGCGACCTATGGCTACACCTTC. Protein product: CASRQGATYGYTF.

This clonotype came up many times. V and J are TRBV10-2 and TRBJ1-1; D unresolved. CDR1 is WSHSY, CDR2 SAAADI, per germline. CDR3 length: 14 residues. The V end lost 6 bases, the J end lost 5 bases, and 16 bases lay between the germline ends. CDR3 in DNA: TGCGCCAGCAGGGAGATTGATCCCCAGACTGAAGCTTTCTTT. It is translated as CASREIDPQTEAFF.

This clonotype is classed as medium-sized. The rearrangement links TRBV6-6 to TRBJ1-1; D call uncertain. V was clipped by 6 bases and J by 3 bases, with 8 bases between them. Germline V gene sequence: CDR1 MNHNY, CDR2 SVGAGI (reference sequence). CDR3 size: 12 residues. The CDR3 nucleotides are TGTGCCAGCAGCAGGTTGTACACTGAAGCTTTCTTT. Protein product: CASSRLYTEAFF.

The gene calls are TRBV7-6 and TRBJ2-7; 7 nucleotides line up with TRBD1. The CDR3 has 14 residues. In germline, CDR1 is SGHVS, CDR2 FNYEAQ. V was pared by 3 bases and J by 3 bases, with 5 bases of the junction left unmatched. CDR3 nucleotide sequence: TGTGCCAGCAGCTTTATGGGACAGAACTACGAGCAGTACTTC. Amino acid sequence: CASSFMGQNYEQYF. The full variable domain, rest sourced from reference TRBV7-6 and TRBJ2-7, is GAGVSQSPRYKVTKRGQDVALRCDPISGHVSLYWYRQALGQGPEFLTYFNYEAQQDKSGLPNDRFSAERPEGSISTLTIQRTEQRDSAMYRCASSFMGQNYEQYFGPGTRLTVT.

V is TRBV5-1 and J is TRBJ1-4, with D unclear. Germline CDR1 is SGHRS and CDR2 is YFSETQ. This CDR3 region has 14 residues. V was pared by 4 bases and J by 0 bases, with 7 bases between. CDR3 in DNA: TGCGCCAGCAGCAAGGGTCCAACTAATGAAAAACTGTTTTTT. This translates into CASSKGPTNEKLFF.

The CDR3 sequence is CASSPNSNTEAFF. CDR3 coding DNA: TGTGCCAGCAGTCCGAACTCGAACACTGAAGCTTTCTTT. The chain links TRBV6-1 to TRBJ1-1; D is unresolved. CDR1 is MNHNS and CDR2 is SASEGT in the germline V gene. V dropped 5 bases and J dropped 1 base, with 8 bases sitting between them. The CDR3 totals 13 residues.